This TCR beta chain was identified during a study of cytomegalovirus exposure and HLA in healthy donors. Looking at the study overall: The roughly 120 validation repertoires, a later analysis reported, used the same platform as the approximately 630 first-cohort repertoires.

The assay was immunoSEQ multiplex PCR, and TCRdb's table has in-frame clones only and misses some. The sample includes 330,000 or so clones, 80% to 90% of them seen just once. About this clone: The antigen is undetermined.

The donors were in the approximately 110-subject validation cohort; that cohort was separate from the approximately 700-subject first cohort. Study-level results: According to a subsequent analysis, TCR clusters identified in the first cohort showed a tendency to co-occur across the 100 to 150 validation repertoires. The authors listed 150 to 200 TCR beta chains as cytomegalovirus-associated.

The sample was PBMCs. The receptor's source is a woman aged 18-29 years in good health and CMV-seronegative.

Written as DNA, the CDR3 is TGCAGCGTTGAAAATCGTGGCTACACCTTC. Translating it yields CSVENRGYTF. The chain has TRBV29-1 and TRBJ1-2; D remains unclear. The germline V gene encodes CDR1 SQVTM and CDR2 ANQGSEA. V shed 2 bases and J shed 7 bases, with 5 bases lying between them. The CDR3 length is 10 residues.